This T cell receptor (beta chain) was sequenced in a study of blood T cell repertoires in COVID-19. Whole-study context: Some COVID-19 samples were acute and others convalescent; all came from the United States, Italy and Spain. T cells, B-cell-depleted T cells, or PBMCs provided the cDNA or gDNA that served as material.

V lost 0 bases, J lost 10 bases, and 15 bases lay in between. The CDR3 contains 14 residues. CDR1 LGHDT and CDR2 YNNKEL come from the germline V gene (reference sequence). In the original workflow: Reference gene primer amplification yielded estimated nucleated cell counts. This table comes from immunoSEQ multiplex PCR, and its TCRdb copy is limited to in-frame clones, with some not included. The V and J calls and clone size come from that table; D and trimming were worked out from the DNA. The sample lists roughly 200,000 clones, about 80% seen once, with roughly 9.4% in the top ten. This clone is a singleton in its sample.

The sequencing sample was made of peripheral blood. This TCR derives from a woman between 45 and 60 years old with active or convalescent COVID-19. The rearrangement uses TRBV3-1 (or the pseudogene TRBV3-2) and TRBJ1-1; maybe TRBD1 (5 bases). CDR3 nucleotides: TGTGCCAGCAGCCAAGAACTTTGGGGGGGAAGAGCTTTCTTT. It specifies CASSQELWGGRAFF.